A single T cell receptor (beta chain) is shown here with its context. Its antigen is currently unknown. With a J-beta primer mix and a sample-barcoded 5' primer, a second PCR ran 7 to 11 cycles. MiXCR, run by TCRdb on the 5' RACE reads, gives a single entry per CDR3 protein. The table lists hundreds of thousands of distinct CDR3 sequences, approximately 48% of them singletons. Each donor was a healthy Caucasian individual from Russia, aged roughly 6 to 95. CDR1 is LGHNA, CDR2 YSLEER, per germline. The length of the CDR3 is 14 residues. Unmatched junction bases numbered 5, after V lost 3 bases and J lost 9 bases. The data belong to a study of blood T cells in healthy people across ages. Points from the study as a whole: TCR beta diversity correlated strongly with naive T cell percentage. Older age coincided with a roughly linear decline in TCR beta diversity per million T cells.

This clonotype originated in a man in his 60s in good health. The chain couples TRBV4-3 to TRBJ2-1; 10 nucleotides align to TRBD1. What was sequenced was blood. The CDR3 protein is CASSHRDRGLEQFF. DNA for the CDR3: TGCGCCAGCAGCCACCGCGACAGGGGGCTTGAGCAGTTCTTC.